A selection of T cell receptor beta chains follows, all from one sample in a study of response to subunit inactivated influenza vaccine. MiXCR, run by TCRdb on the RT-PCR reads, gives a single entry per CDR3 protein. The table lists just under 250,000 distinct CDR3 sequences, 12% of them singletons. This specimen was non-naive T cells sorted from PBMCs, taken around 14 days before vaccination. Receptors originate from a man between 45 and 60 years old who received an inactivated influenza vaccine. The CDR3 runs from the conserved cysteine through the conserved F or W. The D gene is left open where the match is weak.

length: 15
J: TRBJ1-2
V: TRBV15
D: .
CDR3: CATSRLIDSVNGYTF

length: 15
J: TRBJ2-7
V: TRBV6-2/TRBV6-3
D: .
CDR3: CASSYSLTVRGEQYF

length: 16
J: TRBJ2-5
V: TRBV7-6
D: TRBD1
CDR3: CASSPRDRGQQETQYF

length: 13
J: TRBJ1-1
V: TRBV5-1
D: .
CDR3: CASRDNVNTEAFF

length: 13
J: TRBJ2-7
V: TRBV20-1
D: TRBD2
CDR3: CSTISGSSYEQYF

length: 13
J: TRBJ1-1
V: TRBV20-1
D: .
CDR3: CSARKVANTEAFF

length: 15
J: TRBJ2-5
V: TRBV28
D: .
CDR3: CASSLVQTRKETQYF

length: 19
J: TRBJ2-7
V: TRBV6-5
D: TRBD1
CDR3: CASSYALAPGGAGSYEQYF

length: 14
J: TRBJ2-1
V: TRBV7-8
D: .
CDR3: CASSPISYSNEQFF

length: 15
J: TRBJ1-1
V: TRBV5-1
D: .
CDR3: CASRDSGTVNTEAFF

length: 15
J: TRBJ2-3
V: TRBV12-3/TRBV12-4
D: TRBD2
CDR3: CASNLGTSDTDTQYF

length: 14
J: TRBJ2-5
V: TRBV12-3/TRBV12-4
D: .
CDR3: CASSLGGPQETQYF

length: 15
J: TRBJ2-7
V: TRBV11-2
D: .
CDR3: CASSYFSDKSYEQYF

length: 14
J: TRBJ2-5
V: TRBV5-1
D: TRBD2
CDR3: CASRPSGAGETQYF